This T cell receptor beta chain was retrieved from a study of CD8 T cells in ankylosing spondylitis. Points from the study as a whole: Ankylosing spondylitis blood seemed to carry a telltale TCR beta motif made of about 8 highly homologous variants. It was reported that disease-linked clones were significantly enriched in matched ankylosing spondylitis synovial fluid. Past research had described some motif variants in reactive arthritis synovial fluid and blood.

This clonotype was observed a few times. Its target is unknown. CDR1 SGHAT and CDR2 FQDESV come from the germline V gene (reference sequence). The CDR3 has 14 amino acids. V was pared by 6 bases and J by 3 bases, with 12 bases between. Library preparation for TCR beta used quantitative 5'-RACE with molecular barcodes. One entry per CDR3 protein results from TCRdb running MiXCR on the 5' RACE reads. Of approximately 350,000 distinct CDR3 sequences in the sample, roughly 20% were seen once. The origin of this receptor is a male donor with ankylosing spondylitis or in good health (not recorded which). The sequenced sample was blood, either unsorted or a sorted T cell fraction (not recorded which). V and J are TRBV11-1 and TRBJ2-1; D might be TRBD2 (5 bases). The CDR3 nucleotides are TGTGCCAGCAGTCTCGCGGGTTTCTACAATGAGCAGTTCTTC. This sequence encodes CASSLAGFYNEQFF.